This entry lists 25 T cell receptor beta chains sequenced from one sample in a study of cytomegalovirus exposure and HLA in healthy donors. 60 Vbeta and 13 Jbeta primers were used in PCR. Repertoires were generated with immunoSEQ multiplex PCR, while TCRdb's copy carries only in-frame clones and drops some. The sample carries some 98,000 clones, 76% recorded once. The specimen was PBMCs. These TCRs come from a man between 35 and 55 years old in good health and CMV-seronegative.

For the CDR3, the DNA is TGTGCCAGCAGTAAGGGACAGATGAATGAAAAACTGTTTTTT. The encoded protein is CASSKGQMNEKLFF. This chain joins TRBV6-1 and TRBJ1-4; 7 bases map to TRBD1. CDR1 and CDR2 from the germline V gene are MNHNS and SASEGT. This CDR3 has 14 amino acids. With V trimmed by 5 bases and J by 5 bases, 5 bases remained unmatched.

The CDR3 region has the DNA TGTGCCAGCAGTTTGGGTATAACAGGGGGGAACACTGAAGCTTTCTTT. It encodes CASSLGITGGNTEAFF. The genes are TRBV28 and TRBJ1-1; TRBD1 agrees at 8 bases. Germline lookup yields CDR1 MDHEN and CDR2 SYDVKM. V shed 3 bases and J 1 base; nucleotides not matched to a gene: 7. The CDR3 contains 16 residues.

The chain has TRBV5-6 and TRBJ2-7, with 8 bases that match TRBD2. CDR3 length equals 16 residues. V lost 4 bases, J lost 6 bases, and 15 bases stayed unmatched. Germline CDR1 and CDR2: SGHDT and YYEEEE. DNA of the CDR3: TGTGCCAGCAGCCCAATGGGGATCGGGGGGGCCCCCGAGCAGTACTTC. Translating it yields CASSPMGIGGAPEQYF.

The chain links TRBV7-8 to TRBJ2-7; TRBD1 might be the D (5 bases). V was cut by 0 bases and J by 0 bases, with 15 bases left in between. This CDR3 contains 17 residues. The germline CDR1 and CDR2 sequences are SGHVS and FQNEAQ. The CDR3 nucleotides read TGTGCCAGCAGCTTAGCGCGGCCAGGGCCCCGCTCCTACGAGCAGTACTTC. Translation: CASSLARPGPRSYEQYF.

This clone is a singleton in its sample. The chain uses TRBV5-1 and TRBJ1-4; D ambiguous. Germline V gives CDR1 SGHRS, CDR2 YFSETQ. The germline V and J ends were trimmed by 0 bases and 0 bases, with 6 bases remaining between them. This CDR3 is 15 amino acids long. The CDR3 DNA sequence: TGCGCCAGCAGCTTGGACGGGGCAACTAATGAAAAACTGTTTTTT. Protein product: CASSLDGATNEKLFF.

The rearrangement joins TRBV4-2 to TRBJ2-2, with D perhaps TRBD2 (6 bases). Trimming took 3 bases from V and 4 from J, leaving 9 bases between them. The CDR3 contains 14 residues. Germline-derived CDR1 and CDR2 are LGHNA and YNFKEQ. CDR3 sequence reads: CASSHRLGTGELFF. DNA of the CDR3: TGTGCCAGCAGCCACAGACTAGGCACCGGGGAGCTGTTTTTT.

The V gene is TRBV9, the J gene TRBJ1-6; D is uncertain. The CDR3 covers 15 residues. Germline V CDR1 and CDR2: SGDLS, YYNGEE. V lost 3 bases and J 0 bases, leaving 7 bases between the germline ends. The CDR3 DNA reads TGTGCCAGCAGCGGAGCGAGCTCCTATAATTCACCCCTCCACTTT. Encoded protein: CASSGASSYNSPLHF.

This chain joins TRBV18 and TRBJ1-5, with D possibly being TRBD1 (6 bases). CDR3 length equals 14 residues. Germline V lookup: CDR1 KGHSH, CDR2 LQKENI. Trimming left V 6 bases short and J 1 base short, with 10 bases between. The CDR3 coding sequence is TGTGCCAGCTCCCCGGACAGAAGCAATCAGCCCCAGCATTTT. Its translation is CASSPDRSNQPQHF.

As regards this clone: The sample has other DNA sequences that encode this CDR3 too. J is TRBJ2-2 and V is TRBV7-9; D possibly corresponds to TRBD1 (6 bases). CDR3 length: 16 residues. Germline V gene lookup returns CDR1 SEHNR and CDR2 FQNEAQ (reference sequence). V lost 4 bases and J 5 bases, leaving 17 bases between the germline ends. CDR3 protein: CASSSHTGTRTGELFF. The CDR3 DNA reads as TGTGCCAGCAGCTCACATACTGGGACAAGAACCGGGGAGCTGTTTTTT.

This clone was counted between two and nine times. V usage is TRBV28 and J usage is TRBJ2-4, with TRBD2 matching 15 bases. The CDR3 sequence is 21 residues long. Germline CDR1 and CDR2: MDHEN and SYDVKM. The V and J ends lost 5 bases and 0 bases, in that order; junction bases with no gene match: 14. The CDR3 loop reads CASSRGLAGGEWSLAKNIQYF. CDR3 in DNA: TGTGCCAGCAGTCGCGGACTAGCGGGGGGGGAATGGTCTCTAGCCAAAAACATTCAGTACTTC.

This chain joins TRBV28 and TRBJ2-1; 7 bases are a match to TRBD1. CDR1 is MDHEN and CDR2 is SYDVKM in the germline V gene. This CDR3 is built from 12 residues. Trimming took 4 bases from V and 10 from J; bases not matched to a gene: 4. The CDR3 reads CASSSRGREQFF. The CDR3 DNA is TGTGCCAGCAGTTCGAGGGGGCGCGAGCAGTTCTTC.

The chain employs TRBV18 and TRBJ2-7; maybe TRBD2 (6 bases). Trimming removed 1 base from V and 6 bases from J, with 10 bases in between. Germline assignment: CDR1 KGHSH and CDR2 LQKENI. This CDR3 region has 13 residues. For the CDR3, the DNA is TGTGCCAGCTCACCACGTGAGGAGGGCGAGCAGTACTTC. This sequence encodes CASSPREEGEQYF.

This chain connects TRBV14 to TRBJ2-7; 13 bases are shared with TRBD2. The V segment lost 6 bases and the J segment 2 bases; nucleotides outside the gene matches: 4. Germline V CDR1 and CDR2: SGHDN, FVKESK. The CDR3 sequence is 15 residues long. CDR3 residues: CASRPTSGRAYEQYF. The DNA for the CDR3 is TGTGCCAGCAGGCCTACTAGCGGGAGGGCCTACGAGCAGTACTTC.

Only a few counts were recorded for this clone. The chain has TRBV18 and TRBJ1-1, with D possibly TRBD1 on 5 matching bases. Germline V lookup: CDR1 KGHSH, CDR2 LQKENI. V was shortened by 4 bases and J by 0 bases, with 12 bases between the two germline ends. This CDR3 has 15 residues. The CDR3 sequence: CASSRGGGLNTEAFF. Here the CDR3 DNA reads TGTGCCAGCTCACGGGGGGGAGGGCTGAACACTGAAGCTTTCTTT. Looking up the rest from reference TRBV18 and TRBJ1-1 gives the full variable domain: NAGVMQNPRHLVRRRGQEARLRCSPMKGHSHVYWYRQLPEEGLKFMVYLQKENIIDESGMPKERFSAEFPKEGPSILRIQQVVRGDSAAYFCASSRGGGLNTEAFFGQGTRLTVV.

The chain employs TRBV2 and TRBJ1-4; no definite D call. This CDR3 contains 15 residues. The V end was cut by 6 bases, the J end by 7 bases, with 18 bases between. CDR1 is SNHLY, CDR2 FYNNEI, per germline. CDR3 nucleotides: TGTGCCAGCAGACCGACGACCCAGGCTACTGAAAAACTGTTTTTT. This translates into CASRPTTQATEKLFF.

This clone has a handful of counts. The V and J genes are TRBV5-6 and TRBJ2-7; TRBD1 matches 8 bases. Trimming cost V 2 bases and J 3 bases; bases outside gene matches: 4. The length of the CDR3 is 14 residues. The germline gives CDR1 SGHDT, CDR2 YYEEEE. The CDR3 here is CASSLGQGDYEQYF. CDR3 in DNA: TGTGCCAGCAGCTTAGGACAGGGAGACTACGAGCAGTACTTC.

This clone has just one count. The chain carries TRBV7-9 and TRBJ2-2; D call uncertain. The CDR3 loop spans 15 amino acids. Germline lookup yields CDR1 SEHNR and CDR2 FQNEAQ (reference sequence). V was pared by 0 bases and J by 7 bases, with 12 bases between. The chain's CDR3 is CASSLARQTHGELFF. The CDR3, as DNA: TGTGCCAGCAGCTTAGCGCGACAAACCCACGGGGAGCTGTTTTTT.

This chain connects TRBV7-8 to TRBJ2-5; D possibly corresponds to TRBD1 (6 bases). The CDR3 runs to 14 residues. Per germline, CDR1 SGHVS and CDR2 FQNEAQ. With 6 bases removed from V and 0 bases from J, the gap between germline ends came to 11 bases. CDR3 bases: TGTGCCAGCAGGCCTACAGGGAACCAAGAGACCCAGTACTTC. Translated: CASRPTGNQETQYF.

This rearrangement joins TRBV5-4 to TRBJ2-5, with TRBD1 identical over 9 bases. The CDR3 has 15 residues. Germline V gene lookup returns CDR1 SGHNT and CDR2 YYREEE (reference sequence). The ends lost 2 bases at V and 4 bases at J; junction bases unmatched: 6. The CDR3 DNA sequence: TGTGCCAGCAGCTTTAAGAAACAGGGGGCAGAGACCCAGTACTTC. Amino acids: CASSFKKQGAETQYF.

This rearrangement joins TRBV7-2 to TRBJ1-1; D is unresolved. Germline values: CDR1 SGHTA, CDR2 FQGNSA. V lost 0 bases and J lost 1, with 9 bases in between. CDR3 length equals 15 residues. The chain's CDR3 is CASSLAVPRNTEAFF. In DNA, the CDR3 is TGTGCCAGCAGCTTAGCGGTTCCCAGGAACACTGAAGCTTTCTTT.

J is TRBJ2-1 and V is TRBV5-6, with 13 bases aligning to TRBD2. Germline-derived CDR1 and CDR2 are SGHDT and YYEEEE. This CDR3 spans 14 amino acids. Trimming cost V 5 bases and J 9 bases; bases outside gene matches: 5. CDR3 region: CASRLAGGPGEQFF. The CDR3 DNA sequence: TGTGCCAGCAGACTAGCGGGGGGGCCGGGTGAGCAGTTCTTC.

This sequence joins TRBV6-1 and TRBJ2-7, with TRBD1 as a possible D gene (6 bases). The CDR3 extends over 14 amino acids. The V gene lost 5 bases and the J gene lost 3 bases, with 14 bases spanning the gap. Germline CDR1 reads MNHNS; CDR2 reads SASEGT. CDR3 sequence: CASSSPRGRYEQYF. The CDR3 DNA reads TGTGCCAGCAGTTCTCCCAGGGGCCGCTACGAGCAGTACTTC.

The J gene is TRBJ2-5, the V gene TRBV29-1; perhaps TRBD2 as D (6 bases). Germline lookup yields CDR1 SQVTM and CDR2 ANQGSEA. The ends were cut back, 5 bases at V and 3 bases at J, with 13 bases in the middle. CDR3 length equals 13 residues. The CDR3 nucleotides read TGCAGCGTTCTCGGACTAACTAAAGAGACCCAGTACTTC. It is translated as CSVLGLTKETQYF.

V gene TRBV21-1 combines with J gene TRBJ2-3; TRBD2 was called by the table and not checked on the DNA. TRBV21-1 is a pseudogene. The CDR3 has 17 amino acids. CDR3 bases: TGTGCCAGCAGCAAGGGGGAGGGAGGGGAAAGCACAGATACGCAGTATTTT. Translating gives CASSKGEGGESTDTQYF.

V and J are TRBV5-4 and TRBJ2-2; TRBD2 matches 8 bases. CDR3 size: 16 residues. V gave up 1 base and J gave up 6 bases; unmatched junction bases: 8. The germline gives CDR1 SGHNT, CDR2 YYREEE (reference sequence). The CDR3 coding sequence is TGTGCCAGCAGCTTGAAGGGGCGGGGGGTCGCCGGGGAGCTGTTTTTT. Protein sequence: CASSLKGRGVAGELFF.